Listed below are T cell receptor beta chains from one sample, sequenced in a study of regulatory T cells in long-lasting Graves disease. One entry per CDR3 protein, called by TCRdb with MiXCR from the multiplex PCR reads. The profile covers more than 450,000 distinct CDR3 sequences, with about 17% appearing a single time and 12% taken by the ten largest. The same data also went into a second study, on T cells in Graves' hyperthyroidism and ophthalmopathy.

This specimen was peripheral blood mononuclear cells (PBMCs), taken at new diagnosis, from a patient treated with antithyroid drugs. Every receptor here comes from a man aged 40-49 years with Graves disease. Both conserved end residues are part of each CDR3.

CDR3 protein: CASSLPGGGKNIQYF
V gene: TRBV28
CDR3 length: 15

CDR3 protein: CASSVSGAANTGELFF
V gene: TRBV27
CDR3 length: 16

CDR3 protein: CASLFGGWGYTF
V gene: TRBV28
CDR3 length: 12

CDR3 protein: CASRTTGFSDIQYF
V gene: TRBV7-2
CDR3 length: 14

CDR3 protein: CASSPRWGGELFF
V gene: TRBV7-2
CDR3 length: 13

CDR3 protein: CASSLGTASPLHF
V gene: TRBV6-1
CDR3 length: 13

CDR3 protein: CASSNRASGRETQYF
V gene: TRBV7-9
CDR3 length: 15

CDR3 protein: CASSLEAAYNEQFF
V gene: TRBV11-2
CDR3 length: 14

CDR3 protein: CATIVGGTNTGELFF
V gene: TRBV2
CDR3 length: 15

CDR3 protein: CASSLWTGTYEQYF
V gene: TRBV11-2
CDR3 length: 14

CDR3 protein: CASSLSTGNTGELFF
V gene: TRBV6-5
CDR3 length: 15

CDR3 protein: CASSDRLTDTQYF
V gene: TRBV11-3
CDR3 length: 13

CDR3 protein: CASSQELAGGRNEQFF
V gene: TRBV14
CDR3 length: 16